These T cell receptor beta chains were read from a single sample in a study of blood T cell repertoires in COVID-19. Only in-frame clones appear in the TCRdb table, and some are missing; sequencing was by immunoSEQ multiplex PCR. The data contain about 300,000 clones, around 84% of them seen just once; the ten biggest clones take up about 1.2%. The sequenced sample consisted of peripheral blood. The receptors shown here come from a man aged 70-80 years with acute or convalescent COVID-19. Each CDR3 is given with its conserved first and last residue. The D gene is left open where the match is weak. Only part of the rows carry a size: once, few, many, or a class if the clone is expanded.

>TRBJ1-1|once|TRBD1|TRBV3-1/TRBV3-2
CASSQTGGAFF
TGTGCCAGCAGTCAGACAGGGGGAGCTTTCTTT
>TRBJ2-7|once|.|TRBV5-7
CASSLPDCPYEQYF
TGTGCCAGCAGCTTGCCCGACTGTCCCTACGAGCAGTACTTC
>TRBJ1-5|few|TRBD1|TRBV19
CASSIFATGDNQPQHF
TGTGCCAGTAGTATTTTCGCGACAGGGGACAATCAGCCCCAGCATTTT
>TRBJ2-1|.|TRBD2|TRBV7-9
CASSFGASGATYNEQFF
TGTGCCAGCAGCTTTGGGGCCAGCGGGGCAACCTACAATGAGCAGTTCTTC
>TRBJ2-3|.|TRBD2|TRBV5-5
CASSPALAASTDTQYF
TGTGCCAGCAGCCCTGCCCTAGCGGCTAGCACAGATACGCAGTATTTT
>TRBJ1-4|.|.|TRBV6-5
CASSQRGLGEKLFF
TGTGCCAGCAGCCAACGGGGGTTGGGGGAAAAACTGTTTTTT
>TRBJ2-1|.|TRBD2|TRBV19
CASSSPQGGGVYEQFF
TGTGCCAGTAGTAGCCCCCAGGGCGGGGGGGTCTATGAGCAGTTCTTC
>TRBJ1-2|many|.|TRBV5-4
CASSLDSIGASKSF
TGTGCCAGCAGCTTGGATAGTATAGGGGCGTCCAAGTCTTTC
>TRBJ2-6|.|.|TRBV4-3
CASSQERFGRVGSGANVLTF
TGCGCCAGCAGCCAAGAACGGTTCGGCAGGGTTGGCTCTGGGGCCAACGTCCTGACTTTC
>TRBJ2-2|.|TRBD2|TRBV19
CASTSLAGVAGELFF
TGTGCCAGTACAAGTCTAGCGGGGGTCGCCGGGGAGCTGTTTTTT
>TRBJ1-1|.|.|TRBV5-1
CASSFAGMNTEAFF
TGCGCCAGCAGCTTTGCAGGGATGAACACTGAAGCTTTCTTT
>TRBJ2-7|.|TRBD2|TRBV6-5
CASRRSGTSSEQYF
TGTGCCAGCAGGCGGTCCGGGACTAGCAGCGAGCAGTACTTC
>TRBJ1-3|.|.|TRBV20-1
CSARVRDTIYF
TGCAGTGCTAGAGTACGGGACACCATATATTTT
>TRBJ2-5|.|TRBD2|TRBV7-2
CASSFRSGRAETQYF
TGTGCCAGCAGCTTCCGTAGCGGGAGGGCGGAGACCCAGTACTTC
>TRBJ1-4|.|.|TRBV5-4
CASSRGGENEKLFF
TGTGCCAGCAGCCGCGGGGGGGAGAATGAAAAACTGTTTTTT
>TRBJ2-2|few|TRBD2|TRBV3-1/TRBV3-2
CASSQVASGSTGELFF
TGTGCCAGCAGCCAAGTGGCTAGCGGGAGTACCGGGGAGCTGTTTTTT
>TRBJ2-3|.|.|TRBV29-1
CSVEDGIAGTDTQYF
TGCAGCGTTGAAGATGGCATAGCGGGCACAGATACGCAGTATTTT
>TRBJ1-6|.|TRBD1|TRBV5-1
CASSQIGTGVSGSPLHF
TGCGCCAGCAGCCAAATCGGGACAGGGGTGTCTGGATCACCCCTCCACTTT
>TRBJ2-1|.|.|TRBV15
CATSREPRVRGNEQFF
TGTGCCACCAGCAGAGAGCCGCGGGTACGAGGCAATGAGCAGTTCTTC
>TRBJ2-1|once|.|TRBV9
CASSVGAGFGEQFF
TGTGCCAGCAGCGTAGGGGCAGGGTTCGGTGAGCAGTTCTTC
>TRBJ2-1|.|TRBD2|TRBV5-1
CASSWGGTSYNEQFF
TGCGCCAGCAGCTGGGGGGGGACCTCCTACAATGAGCAGTTCTTC
>TRBJ2-1|.|.|TRBV4-3
CASSQEPGNEQFF
TGCGCCAGCAGCCAAGAACCAGGGAATGAGCAGTTCTTC
>TRBJ1-2|few|.|TRBV14
CASSQVLGYGYTF
TGTGCCAGCAGCCAAGTACTTGGTTATGGCTACACCTTC
>TRBJ1-3|.|TRBD1|TRBV28
CASSSGQGVDTIYF
TGTGCCAGCAGTTCGGGACAGGGTGTTGACACCATATATTTT
>TRBJ2-1|few|.|TRBV9
CASSPVRADSYNEQFF
TGTGCCAGCAGCCCAGTGAGGGCGGACTCCTACAATGAGCAGTTCTTC
>TRBJ1-5|.|.|TRBV30
CAWSLPGGSQPQHF
TGTGCCTGGAGTCTACCAGGAGGTAGTCAGCCCCAGCATTTT